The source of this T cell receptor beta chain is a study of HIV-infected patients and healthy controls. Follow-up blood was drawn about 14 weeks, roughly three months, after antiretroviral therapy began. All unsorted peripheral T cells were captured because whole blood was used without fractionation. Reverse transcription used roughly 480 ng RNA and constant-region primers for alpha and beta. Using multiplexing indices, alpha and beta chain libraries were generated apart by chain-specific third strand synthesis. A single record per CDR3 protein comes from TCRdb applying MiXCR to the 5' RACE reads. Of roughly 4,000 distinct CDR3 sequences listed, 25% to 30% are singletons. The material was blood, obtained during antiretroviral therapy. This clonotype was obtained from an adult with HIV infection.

The CDR3 sequence is CASSQDRGTTNEKLFF. In DNA form, the CDR3 reads TGCGCCAGCAGCCAAGATCGAGGTACAACTAATGAAAAACTGTTTTTT. The gene calls are TRBV4-3 and TRBJ1-4, with no clear D. Germline loops: CDR1 LGHNA, CDR2 YSLEER. The germline V and J ends were trimmed by 0 bases and 0 bases, with 8 bases remaining between them. The CDR3 is made up of 16 amino acids.